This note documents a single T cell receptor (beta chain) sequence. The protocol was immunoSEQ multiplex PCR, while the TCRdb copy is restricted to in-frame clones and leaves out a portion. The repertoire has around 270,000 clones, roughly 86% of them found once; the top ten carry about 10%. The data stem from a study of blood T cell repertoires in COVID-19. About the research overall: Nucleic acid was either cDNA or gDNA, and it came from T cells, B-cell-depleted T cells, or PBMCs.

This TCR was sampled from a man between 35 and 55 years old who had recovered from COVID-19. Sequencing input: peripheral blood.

The CDR3: CASGERGAQRTSFRHEQFF. The DNA for the CDR3 is TGTGCCAGCGGGGAACGGGGGGCGCAGAGGACTAGCTTTAGGCATGAGCAGTTCTTC. The chain employs TRBV7-2 and TRBJ2-1; 8 nucleotides agree with TRBD2. Germline V gene sequence: CDR1 SGHTA, CDR2 FQGNSA. Trimming at V came to 8 bases and at J to 8 bases, leaving 26 bases not matched to a gene. This CDR3 comprises 19 residues.